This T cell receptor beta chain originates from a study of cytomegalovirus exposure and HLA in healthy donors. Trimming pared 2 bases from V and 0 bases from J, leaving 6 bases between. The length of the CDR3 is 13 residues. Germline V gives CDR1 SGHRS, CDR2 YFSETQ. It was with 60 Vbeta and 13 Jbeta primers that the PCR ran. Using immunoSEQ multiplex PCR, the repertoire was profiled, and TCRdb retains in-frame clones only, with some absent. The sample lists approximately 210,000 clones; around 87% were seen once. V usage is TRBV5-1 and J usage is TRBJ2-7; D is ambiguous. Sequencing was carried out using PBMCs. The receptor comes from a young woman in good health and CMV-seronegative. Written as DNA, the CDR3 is TGCGCCAGCAGCTTAAGAGTCTCCTACGAGCAGTACTTC. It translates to CASSLRVSYEQYF.